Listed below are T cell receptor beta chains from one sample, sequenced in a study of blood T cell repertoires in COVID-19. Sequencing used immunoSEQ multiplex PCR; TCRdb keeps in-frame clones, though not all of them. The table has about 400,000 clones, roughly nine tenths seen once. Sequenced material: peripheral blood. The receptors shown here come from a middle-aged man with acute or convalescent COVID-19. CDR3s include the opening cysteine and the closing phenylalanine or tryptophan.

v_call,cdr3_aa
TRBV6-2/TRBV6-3,CASSSRGGAGEDTQYF
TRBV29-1,CSVTSGGFMDTQYF
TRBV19,CASSTRQGWDTEAFF
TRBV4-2,CASSQVTTGNTDTQYF
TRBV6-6,CASSRDSRTDTYEQYF
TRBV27,CASSFREVAGGPGEQFF
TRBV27,CASSSPLTGFYGYTF
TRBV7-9,CASSFGSSAYNEQFF
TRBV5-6,CASSIGGYNEQFF
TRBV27,CASSPDRYPNYGYTF
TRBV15,CATSREGVSYNSPLHF
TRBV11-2,CASSLGPGRWETQYF
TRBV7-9,CASSLVSGTENEKLFF
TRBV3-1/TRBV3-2,CASSHLSGKGGRNTEAFF